This TCR beta chain derives from a study of regulatory T cells in long-lasting Graves disease. Time point reported: persistent/refractory GD, antithyroid drugs over 5 years with positive TRAb. RNA isolated from PBMCs was used to make the TCR library. As collected, the peripheral blood samples measured about 9.2 milliliters each and went into EDTA tubes. Libraries of TCR beta came from iRepertoire HTBI primers plus Arm-PCR of CDR3 regions. TCRdb re-analysed the multiplex PCR reads in MiXCR, keeping a single row per CDR3 protein. This sample yields about 400,000 distinct CDR3 sequences, of which around 20% are seen a single time; 20% to 25% belongs to the top ten. This clonotype was counted many times. The length of the CDR3 is 13 residues. Germline V gives CDR1 SGHKS, CDR2 YYEKEE (reference sequence). J was trimmed by 7 bases and V by 3 bases; bases with no gene match: 3.

This receptor was obtained from a female donor with Graves disease. The rearrangement joins TRBV5-5 to TRBJ1-2, with 10 positions matching TRBD1. Material: peripheral blood mononuclear cells (PBMCs), obtained when the disease was refractory, from a patient treated with antithyroid drugs. This chain's CDR3 is CASSWTGGLGYTF. The CDR3 nucleotides are TGTGCCAGCAGCTGGACAGGGGGGCTTGGCTACACCTTC.